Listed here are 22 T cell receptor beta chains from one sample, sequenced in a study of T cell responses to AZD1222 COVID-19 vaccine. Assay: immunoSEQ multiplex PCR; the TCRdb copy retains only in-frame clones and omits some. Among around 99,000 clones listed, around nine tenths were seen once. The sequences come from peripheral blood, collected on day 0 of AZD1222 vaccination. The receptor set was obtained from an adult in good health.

As DNA, the CDR3 is TGTGCCAGCAGCGGCGACAGTTATACGCAGTATTTT. It yields the protein CASSGDSYTQYF. This rearrangement joins TRBV5-8 to TRBJ2-3, with D possibly being TRBD1 (5 bases). Per the germline V gene, CDR1 is SGHTS and CDR2 is YDEGEE. The V and J ends lost 4 bases and 7 bases respectively, with 10 bases between them. This CDR3 comprises 12 residues.

The CDR3 sequence: CASSQDGSNTEAFF. In DNA, the CDR3 is TGCGCCAGCAGCCAGGACGGTTCGAACACTGAAGCTTTCTTT. V and J are TRBV4-1 and TRBJ1-1; no clear D. With 3 bases removed from V and 1 base from J, the gap between germline ends came to 9 bases. The CDR3 loop spans 14 amino acids. In germline, CDR1 is MGHRA, CDR2 YSYEKL.

Here the CDR3 reads CASSFGTESYSNQPQHF. For the CDR3, the DNA is TGCGCCAGCAGCTTTGGGACGGAAAGTTATAGCAATCAGCCCCAGCATTTT. The rearrangement links TRBV5-1 to TRBJ1-5; D possibly corresponds to TRBD1 (5 bases). From germline, CDR1 is SGHRS and CDR2 YFSETQ. There are 17 residues in the CDR3. V was trimmed by 2 bases and J by 0 bases, leaving 15 bases between them.

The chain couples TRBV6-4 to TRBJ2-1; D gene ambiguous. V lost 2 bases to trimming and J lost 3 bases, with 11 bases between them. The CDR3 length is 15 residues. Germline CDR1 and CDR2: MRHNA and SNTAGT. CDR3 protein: CASSDSGGDYNEQFF. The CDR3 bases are TGTGCCAGCAGTGACAGTGGTGGGGACTACAATGAGCAGTTCTTC.

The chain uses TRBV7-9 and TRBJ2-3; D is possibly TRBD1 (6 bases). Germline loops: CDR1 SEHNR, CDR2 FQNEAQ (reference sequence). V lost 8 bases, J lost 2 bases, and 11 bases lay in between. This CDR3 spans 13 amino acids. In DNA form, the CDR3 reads TGTGCCAGCCACAGGGCCCTCACAGATACGCAGTATTTT. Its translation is CASHRALTDTQYF.

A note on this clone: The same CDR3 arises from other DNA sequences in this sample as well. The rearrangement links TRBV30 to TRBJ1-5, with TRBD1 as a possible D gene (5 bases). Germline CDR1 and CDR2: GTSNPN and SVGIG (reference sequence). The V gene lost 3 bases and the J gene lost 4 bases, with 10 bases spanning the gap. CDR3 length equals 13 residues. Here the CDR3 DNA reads TGTGCCTGGAGCGGGGGGGTGAATCAGCCCCAGCATTTT. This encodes CAWSGGVNQPQHF.

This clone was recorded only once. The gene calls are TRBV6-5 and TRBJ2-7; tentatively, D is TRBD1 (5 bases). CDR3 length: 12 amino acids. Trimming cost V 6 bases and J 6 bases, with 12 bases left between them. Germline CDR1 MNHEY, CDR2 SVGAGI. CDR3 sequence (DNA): TGTGCCAGCAGCCGCGGACAAGGCGAGCAGTACTTC. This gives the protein CASSRGQGEQYF.

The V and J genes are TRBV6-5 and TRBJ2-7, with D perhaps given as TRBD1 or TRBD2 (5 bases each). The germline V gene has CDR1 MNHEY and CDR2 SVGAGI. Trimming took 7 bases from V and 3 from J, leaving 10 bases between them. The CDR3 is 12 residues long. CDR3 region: CASTGPGYEQYF. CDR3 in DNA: TGTGCCAGCACGGGGCCGGGCTACGAGCAGTACTTC.

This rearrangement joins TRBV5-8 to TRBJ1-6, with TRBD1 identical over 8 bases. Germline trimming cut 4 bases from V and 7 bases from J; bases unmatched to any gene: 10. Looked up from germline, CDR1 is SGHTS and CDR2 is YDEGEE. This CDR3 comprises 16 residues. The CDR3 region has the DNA TGTGCCAGCAGCATACGGACAGGGTCTCAGAATTCACCCCTCCACTTT. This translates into CASSIRTGSQNSPLHF. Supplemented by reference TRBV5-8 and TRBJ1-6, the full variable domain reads EAGVTQSPTHLIKTRGQQATLRCSPISGHTSVYWYQQALGLGLQFLLWYDEGEERNRGNFPPRFSGRQFPNYSSELNVNALELEDSALYLCASSIRTGSQNSPLHFGNGTRLTVT.

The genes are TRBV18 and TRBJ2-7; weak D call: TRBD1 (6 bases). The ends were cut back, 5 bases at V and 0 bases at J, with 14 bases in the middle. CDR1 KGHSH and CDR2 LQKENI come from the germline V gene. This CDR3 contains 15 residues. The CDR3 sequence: CASSSEQGSSYEQYF. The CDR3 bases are TGTGCCAGCTCATCAGAGCAGGGGAGCTCCTACGAGCAGTACTTC.

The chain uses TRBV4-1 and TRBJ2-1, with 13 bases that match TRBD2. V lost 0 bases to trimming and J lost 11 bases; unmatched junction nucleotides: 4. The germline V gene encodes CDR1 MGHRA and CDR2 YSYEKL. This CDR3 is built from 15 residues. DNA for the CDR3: TGCGCCAGCAGCCAAGATACACTAGCGGGGGGGCAGCAGTTCTTC. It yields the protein CASSQDTLAGGQQFF.

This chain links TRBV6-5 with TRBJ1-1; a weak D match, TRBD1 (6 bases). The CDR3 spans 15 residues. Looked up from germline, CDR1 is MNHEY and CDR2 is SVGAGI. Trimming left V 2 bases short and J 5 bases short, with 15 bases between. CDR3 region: CASSYLPTTGTEAFF. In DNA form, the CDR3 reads TGTGCCAGCAGTTACCTTCCAACTACAGGGACTGAAGCTTTCTTT.

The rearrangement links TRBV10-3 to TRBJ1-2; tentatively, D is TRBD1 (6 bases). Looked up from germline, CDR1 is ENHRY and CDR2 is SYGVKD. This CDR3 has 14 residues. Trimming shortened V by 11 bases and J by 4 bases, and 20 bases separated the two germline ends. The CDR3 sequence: CASRDRGGLYGYTF. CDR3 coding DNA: TGTGCCTCAAGGGACCGGGGGGGCCTCTATGGCTACACCTTC.

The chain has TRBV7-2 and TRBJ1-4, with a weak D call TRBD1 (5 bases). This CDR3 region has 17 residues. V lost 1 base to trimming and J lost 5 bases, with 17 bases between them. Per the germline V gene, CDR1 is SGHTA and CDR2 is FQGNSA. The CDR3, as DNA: TGTGCCAGCAGCTTAGACTACCCGGGACGGGGGAATGAAAAACTGTTTTTT. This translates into CASSLDYPGRGNEKLFF.

CDR3 coding DNA: TGTGCCAGCAGCTACGGACAGCCCTACGAGCAGTACTTC. It yields the protein CASSYGQPYEQYF. The J gene is TRBJ2-7, the V gene TRBV7-2; a weak D match, TRBD1 (6 bases). Trimming took 4 bases from V and 2 from J, leaving 9 bases between them. CDR3 size: 13 residues. Germline CDR1 and CDR2: SGHTA and FQGNSA.

The DNA for the CDR3 is TGTGCCAGCAGCGTAATCGGGGCCGGGGAGCTGTTTTTT. Amino acid sequence: CASSVIGAGELFF. The chain links TRBV11-3 to TRBJ2-2; D possibly corresponds to TRBD2 (5 bases). Germline CDR1 is SGHNT and CDR2 is YENEEA. Trimming stripped 5 bases from V and 6 bases from J, with 10 bases between. The CDR3 is 13 amino acids.

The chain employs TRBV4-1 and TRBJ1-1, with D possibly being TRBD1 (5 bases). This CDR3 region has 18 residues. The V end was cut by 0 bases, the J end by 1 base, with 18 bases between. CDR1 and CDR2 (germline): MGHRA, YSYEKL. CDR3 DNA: TGCGCCAGCAGCCAAGATCAGGGATTTATCTCCCCGAACACTGAAGCTTTCTTT. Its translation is CASSQDQGFISPNTEAFF.

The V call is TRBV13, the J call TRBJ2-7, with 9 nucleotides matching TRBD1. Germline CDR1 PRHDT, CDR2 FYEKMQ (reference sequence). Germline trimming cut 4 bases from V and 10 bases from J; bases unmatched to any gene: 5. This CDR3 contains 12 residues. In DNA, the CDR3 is TGTGCCAGCAGCTCCGGGACAGGGACACAGTACTTC. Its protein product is CASSSGTGTQYF. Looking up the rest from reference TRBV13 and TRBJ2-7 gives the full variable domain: AAGVIQSPRHLIKEKRETATLKCYPIPRHDTVYWYQQGPGQDPQFLISFYEKMQSDKGSIPDRFSAQQFSDYHSELNMSSLELGDSALYFCASSSGTGTQYFGPGTRLTVT.

CDR3 loop: CASSARLAGSSNFYEQYF. The CDR3, as DNA: TGTGCCAGCAGTGCCCGACTAGCGGGCTCTTCTAATTTCTACGAGCAGTACTTC. J is TRBJ2-7 and V is TRBV6-1, with TRBD2 identical over 10 bases. V lost 4 bases to trimming and J lost 3 bases; unmatched junction nucleotides: 15. Germline CDR1 MNHNS, CDR2 SASEGT. The CDR3 sequence is 18 residues long.

CDR3 amino acids: CASRASGANVLTF. The CDR3 DNA reads as TGTGCCAGTAGGGCATCTGGGGCCAACGTCCTGACTTTC. The chain joins TRBV19 to TRBJ2-6; unclear D gene. V lost 6 bases and J lost 1, with 4 bases in between. The CDR3 length is 13 residues. Germline lookup yields CDR1 LNHDA and CDR2 SQIVND (reference sequence). The full variable domain, its missing parts supplied by reference TRBV19 and TRBJ2-6, is DGGITQSPKYLFRKEGQNVTLSCEQNLNHDAMYWYRQDPGQGLRLIYYSQIVNDFQKGDIAEGYSVSREKKESFPLTVTSAQKNPTAFYLCASRASGANVLTFGAGSRLTVL.

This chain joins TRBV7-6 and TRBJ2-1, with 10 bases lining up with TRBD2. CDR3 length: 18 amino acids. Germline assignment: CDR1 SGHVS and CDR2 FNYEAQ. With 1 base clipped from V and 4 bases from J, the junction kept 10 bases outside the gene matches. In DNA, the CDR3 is TGTGCCAGCAGCTTAGTCCGGGCTAGCGGGGGAGGATACAATGAGCAGTTCTTC. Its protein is CASSLVRASGGGYNEQFF.

As DNA, the CDR3 is TGTGCCAGCAGCCAAGGGCAGGGGTCGGTACCCCTCCACTTT. Amino acid sequence: CASSQGQGSVPLHF. V is TRBV3-1 (or the pseudogene TRBV3-2) and J is TRBJ1-6; D perhaps matches TRBD1 (6 bases). This CDR3 comprises 14 residues. Germline CDR1 reads LGHDT; CDR2 reads YNNKEL (reference sequence). Trimming left V 1 base short and J 12 bases short, with 13 bases between.